This TCR beta chain was sequenced during a study of long-term antiretroviral therapy in people with HIV. This clone was detected only a few times. The run of the v3.0 immunoSEQ assay was at survey level. Sequencing used immunoSEQ multiplex PCR; TCRdb keeps in-frame clones, though not all of them. Of 25,000 to 30,000 clones listed, around four fifths are singletons. This sequence was found in a man aged 25-45 years with HIV. The specimen was unsorted PBMCs, collected 2.8 years after starting antiretroviral therapy.

The CDR3 DNA follows: TGTGCCAGCAGCTTGCCAGGGGGCTCCGGTGAGCAGTACTTC. It codes for CASSLPGGSGEQYF. This chain links TRBV7-2 with TRBJ2-7, with 8 bases aligning to TRBD1. The germline V gene encodes CDR1 SGHTA and CDR2 FQGNSA. This CDR3 has 14 residues. The V and J ends lost 3 bases and 7 bases, in that order; junction bases with no gene match: 8. The variable domain in full, completed from reference TRBV7-2 and TRBJ2-7, reads GAGVSQSPSNKVTEKGKDVELRCDPISGHTALYWYRQSLGQGLEFLIYFQGNSAPDKSGLPSDRFSAERTGGSVSTLTIQRTQQEDSAVYLCASSLPGGSGEQYFGPGTRLTVT.